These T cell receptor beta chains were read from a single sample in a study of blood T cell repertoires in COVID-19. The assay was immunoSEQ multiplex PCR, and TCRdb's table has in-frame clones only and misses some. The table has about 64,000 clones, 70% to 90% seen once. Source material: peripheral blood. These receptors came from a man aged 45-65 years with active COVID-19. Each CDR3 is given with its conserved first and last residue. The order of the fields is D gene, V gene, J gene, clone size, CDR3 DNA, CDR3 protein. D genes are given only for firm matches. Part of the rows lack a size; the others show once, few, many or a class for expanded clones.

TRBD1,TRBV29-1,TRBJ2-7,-,TGCAGCGTTGAATACCCGGGACAGAGCTCCTACGAGCAGTACTTC,CSVEYPGQSSYEQYF
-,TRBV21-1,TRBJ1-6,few,TGTGCCAGCAGCACCTGGACAGGGCGATCGGAGGGGTTTTCGTCACCCCTCCACTTT,CASSTWTGRSEGFSSPLHF
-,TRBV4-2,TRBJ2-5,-,TGTGCCAGCAGCCCCGAGTTGAGGCCCCAAGAGACCCAGTACTTC,CASSPELRPQETQYF
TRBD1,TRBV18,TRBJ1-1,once,TGTGCCAGCTCACCACCCAGGGGGAGGTACACTGAAGCTTTCTTT,CASSPPRGRYTEAFF
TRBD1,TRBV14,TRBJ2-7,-,TGTGCCAGCAGCCAAGATTGGGACAGAAACCCAAACGAGCAGTACTTC,CASSQDWDRNPNEQYF
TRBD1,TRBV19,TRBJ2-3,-,TGTGCCAGTACCGCGACAGGGACAGGGGCCTACTTTGTCACAGATACGCAGTATTTT,CASTATGTGAYFVTDTQYF
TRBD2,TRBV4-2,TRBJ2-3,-,TGTGCCAGCAATAGCGGGAGGTCTAGCACAGATACGCAGTATTTT,CASNSGRSSTDTQYF
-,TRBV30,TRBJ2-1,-,TGTGCCTGGAGTGTTCCCCCGACAGGCCACGATGAGCAGTTCTTC,CAWSVPPTGHDEQFF
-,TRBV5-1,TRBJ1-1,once,TGCGCCAGCAGCTCGACCCCGACAGCGAACACTGAAGCTTTCTTT,CASSSTPTANTEAFF
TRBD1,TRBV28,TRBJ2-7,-,TGTGCCAGCAGTTCCGGGGACAGTCCCTACGAGCAGTACTTC,CASSSGDSPYEQYF
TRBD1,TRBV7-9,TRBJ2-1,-,TGTGCCAGCAGCTCGACAGGGGCCGCTCTCCCTGAGCAGTTCTTC,CASSSTGAALPEQFF
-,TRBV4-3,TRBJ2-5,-,TGCGCCAGCAGCCAAGATACCTCTACAGGGACCCAGTACTTC,CASSQDTSTGTQYF
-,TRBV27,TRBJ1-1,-,TGTGCCAGCAGTCCCCTTCGGACAGCTTATACCCCTGAAGCTTTCTTT,CASSPLRTAYTPEAFF
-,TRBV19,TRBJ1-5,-,TGTGCCAGTAGTATAGGGGGGGGAATGCGCAATCAGCCCCAGCATTTT,CASSIGGGMRNQPQHF
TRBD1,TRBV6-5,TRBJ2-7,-,TGTGCCAGCAGTTTACGGGCCGGGACAGGGGTCGAGCAGTACTTC,CASSLRAGTGVEQYF
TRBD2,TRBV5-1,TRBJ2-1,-,TGCGCCAGCAGCCTGGGACTAGCGGGAGGGAATGAGCAGTTCTTC,CASSLGLAGGNEQFF
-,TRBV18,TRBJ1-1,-,TGTGCCAGCTCACTCCCCGCAGGGGAGGGAACTGAAGCTTTCTTT,CASSLPAGEGTEAFF
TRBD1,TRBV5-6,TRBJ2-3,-,TGTGCCAGCAGCCAGACCCCCCCGACAGGGGCAGATACGCAGTATTTT,CASSQTPPTGADTQYF
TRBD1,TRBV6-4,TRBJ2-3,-,TGTGCCAGCAGTGCCGGACAGGGTGACACAGATACGCAGTATTTT,CASSAGQGDTDTQYF
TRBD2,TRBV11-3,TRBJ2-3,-,TGTGCCAGCAGCTCGCCCCTAGCGGGAGGGACAGATACGCAGTATTTT,CASSSPLAGGTDTQYF
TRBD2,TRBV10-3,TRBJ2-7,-,TGTGCCATCAGGGCTGGGACTAGCACCTACGAGCAGTACTTC,CAIRAGTSTYEQYF
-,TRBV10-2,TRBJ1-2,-,TGCGCCAGCGGGGGAAGGGGACTACTGGGCTACACCTTC,CASGGRGLLGYTF
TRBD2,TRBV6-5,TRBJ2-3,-,TGTGCCAGCAGTCCACTAGCGGGGGCCACAGATACGCAGTATTTT,CASSPLAGATDTQYF
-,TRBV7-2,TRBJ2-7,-,TGTGCCAGCAGCTTAGGACTCTCGCACGAGCAGTACTTC,CASSLGLSHEQYF
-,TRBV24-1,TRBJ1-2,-,TGTGCCACCAGTGATTCCCTCCTACGAGGCTACACCTTC,CATSDSLLRGYTF
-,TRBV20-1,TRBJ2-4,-,TGCAGTGCTAGTAGGGACTCCAAAAACATTCAGTACTTC,CSASRDSKNIQYF
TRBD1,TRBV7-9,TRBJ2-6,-,TGTGCCAGCAGCTTCCGGGACAGGGGGCGCGGGGCCAACGTCCTGACTTTC,CASSFRDRGRGANVLTF
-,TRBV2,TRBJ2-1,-,TGTGCCAGCAGCCGACAGTCAGGGTACAATGAGCAGTTCTTC,CASSRQSGYNEQFF
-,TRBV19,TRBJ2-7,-,TGTGCCAGTAGTCCCTCTCGGGGGAGAGAGCAGTACTTC,CASSPSRGREQYF
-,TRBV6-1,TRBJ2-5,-,TGTGCCAGCAGTGAAGTTCTGTTCCAAGAGACCCAGTACTTC,CASSEVLFQETQYF
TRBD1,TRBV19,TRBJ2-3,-,TGTGCCAGTAGTACCGGACAGGGTAGAACAGATACGCAGTATTTT,CASSTGQGRTDTQYF